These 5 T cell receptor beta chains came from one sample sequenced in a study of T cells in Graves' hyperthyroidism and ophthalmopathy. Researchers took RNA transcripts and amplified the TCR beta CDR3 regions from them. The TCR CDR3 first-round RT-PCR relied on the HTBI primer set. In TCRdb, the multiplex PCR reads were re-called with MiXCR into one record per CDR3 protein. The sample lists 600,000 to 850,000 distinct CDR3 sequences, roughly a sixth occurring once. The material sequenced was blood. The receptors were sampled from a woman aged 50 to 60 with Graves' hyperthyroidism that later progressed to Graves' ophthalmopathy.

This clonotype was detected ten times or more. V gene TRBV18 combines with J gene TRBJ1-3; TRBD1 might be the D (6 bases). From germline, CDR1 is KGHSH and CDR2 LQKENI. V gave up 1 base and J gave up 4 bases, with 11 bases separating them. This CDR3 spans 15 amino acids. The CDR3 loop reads CASSPLRDTGNTIYF. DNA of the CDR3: TGTGCCAGCTCACCACTCCGGGACACAGGAAACACCATATATTTT. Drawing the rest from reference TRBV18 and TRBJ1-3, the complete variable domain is NAGVMQNPRHLVRRRGQEARLRCSPMKGHSHVYWYRQLPEEGLKFMVYLQKENIIDESGMPKERFSAEFPKEGPSILRIQQVVRGDSAAYFCASSPLRDTGNTIYFGEGSWLTVV.

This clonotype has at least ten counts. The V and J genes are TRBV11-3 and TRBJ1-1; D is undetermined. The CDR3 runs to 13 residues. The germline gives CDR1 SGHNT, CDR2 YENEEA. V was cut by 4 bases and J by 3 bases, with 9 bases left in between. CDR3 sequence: CASSSRRDTEAFF. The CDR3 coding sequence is TGTGCCAGCAGCTCTAGGAGGGACACTGAAGCTTTCTTT.

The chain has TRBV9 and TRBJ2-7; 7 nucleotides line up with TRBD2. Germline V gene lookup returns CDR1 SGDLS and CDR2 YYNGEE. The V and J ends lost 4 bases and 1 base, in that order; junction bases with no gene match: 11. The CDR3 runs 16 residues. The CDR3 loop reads CASSNHVGGDSYEQYF. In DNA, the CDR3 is TGTGCCAGCAGCAACCACGTGGGGGGGGATTCCTACGAGCAGTACTTC.

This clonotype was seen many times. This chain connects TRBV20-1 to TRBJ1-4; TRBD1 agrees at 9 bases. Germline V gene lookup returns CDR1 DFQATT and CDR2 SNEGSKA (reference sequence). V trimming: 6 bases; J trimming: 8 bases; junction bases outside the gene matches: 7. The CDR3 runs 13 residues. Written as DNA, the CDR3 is TGCAGTGCGGACACAGGGGGCAGGGAAAAACTGTTTTTT. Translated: CSADTGGREKLFF.

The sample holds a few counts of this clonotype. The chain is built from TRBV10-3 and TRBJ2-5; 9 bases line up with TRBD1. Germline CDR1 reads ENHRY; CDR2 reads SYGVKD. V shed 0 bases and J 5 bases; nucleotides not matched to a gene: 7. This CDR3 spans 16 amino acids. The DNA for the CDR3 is TGTGCCATCAGTGAGTCCTCAACAGGGGGCCTTGAGACCCAGTACTTC. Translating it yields CAISESSTGGLETQYF.